The TCR beta chain under discussion was sequenced for a study of T-cell reconstitution after alpha-beta-depleted transplantation in children. Whole-study findings and limits: Where some patients showed high TCRbeta diversity at day 60, it came from recipient T cells and thymic progenitors that had survived.

The CDR3 consists of 15 residues. Germline CDR1 and CDR2: DFQATT and SNEGSKA (reference sequence). V lost 5 bases and J lost 3, with 19 bases in between. A TCRbeta library incorporating unique molecular identifiers was prepared. A single record per CDR3 protein comes from TCRdb applying MiXCR to the PCR reads. The sample yields approximately 82,000 distinct CDR3 sequences, around 15% seen once. This clonotype was detected only a few times. Its cognate antigen is unknown. This TCR was sampled from a male patient aged 2-15 years who had a stem cell transplant for acute lymphoblastic leukemia, so the T cells may come from the graft donor. Sequencing used PBMCs, mostly from graft donor cells, obtained 180 days after TCRalphabeta/CD19-depleted stem cell transplant. The chain recombines TRBV20-1 with TRBJ1-2; D call uncertain. CDR3 DNA: TGCAGTGCTGGACGTTGGGAGGAAAACGACTATGGCTACACCTTC. Its protein is CSAGRWEENDYGYTF.